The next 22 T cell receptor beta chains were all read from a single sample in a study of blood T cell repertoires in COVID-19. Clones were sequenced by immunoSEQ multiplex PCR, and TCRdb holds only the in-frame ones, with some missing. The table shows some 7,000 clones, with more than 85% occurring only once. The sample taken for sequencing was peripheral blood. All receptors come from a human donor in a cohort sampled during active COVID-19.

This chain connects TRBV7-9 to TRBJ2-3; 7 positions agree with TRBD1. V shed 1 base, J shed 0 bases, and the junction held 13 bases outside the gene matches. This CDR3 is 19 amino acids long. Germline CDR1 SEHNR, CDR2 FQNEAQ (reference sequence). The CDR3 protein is CASSLVGGQDHTSTDTQYF. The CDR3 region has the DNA TGTGCCAGCAGCTTAGTGGGTGGACAGGACCATACTAGCACAGATACGCAGTATTTT.

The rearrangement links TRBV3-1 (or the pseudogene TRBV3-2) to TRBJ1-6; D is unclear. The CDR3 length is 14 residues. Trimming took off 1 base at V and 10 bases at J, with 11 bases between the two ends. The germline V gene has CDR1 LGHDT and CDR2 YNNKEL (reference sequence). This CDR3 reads CASSQGGGGSPLHF. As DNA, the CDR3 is TGTGCCAGCAGCCAAGGAGGCGGCGGGTCACCCCTCCACTTT.

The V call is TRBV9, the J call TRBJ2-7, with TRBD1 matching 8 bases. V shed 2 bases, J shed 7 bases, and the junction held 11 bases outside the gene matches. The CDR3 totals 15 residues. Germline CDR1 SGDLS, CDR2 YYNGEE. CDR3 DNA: TGTGCCAGCAGCGTGTCGGGACAGGAACACTCGGAGCAGTACTTC. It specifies CASSVSGQEHSEQYF.

Here the CDR3 reads CASSQDEAGASRTQYF. CDR3 sequence (DNA): TGTGCCAGCAGCCAAGATGAGGCGGGGGCTAGTCGGACCCAGTACTTC. The chain couples TRBV3-1 (or the pseudogene TRBV3-2) to TRBJ2-5, with D perhaps matching TRBD2 (7 bases). The V end was cut by 0 bases, the J end by 7 bases, with 18 bases between. The germline V gene has CDR1 LGHDT and CDR2 YNNKEL (reference sequence). The CDR3 covers 16 residues.

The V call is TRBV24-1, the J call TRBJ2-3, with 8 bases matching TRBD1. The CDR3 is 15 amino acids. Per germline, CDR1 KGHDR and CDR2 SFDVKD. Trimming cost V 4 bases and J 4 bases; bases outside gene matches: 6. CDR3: CATSDQGQGSDTQYF. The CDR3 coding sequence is TGTGCCACCAGTGACCAAGGACAGGGATCAGATACGCAGTATTTT.

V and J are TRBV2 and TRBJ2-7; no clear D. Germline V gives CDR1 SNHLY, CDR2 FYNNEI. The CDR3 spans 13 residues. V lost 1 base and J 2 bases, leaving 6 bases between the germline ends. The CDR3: CASSEDGAYEQYF. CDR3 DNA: TGTGCCAGCAGTGAAGACGGAGCCTACGAGCAGTACTTC.

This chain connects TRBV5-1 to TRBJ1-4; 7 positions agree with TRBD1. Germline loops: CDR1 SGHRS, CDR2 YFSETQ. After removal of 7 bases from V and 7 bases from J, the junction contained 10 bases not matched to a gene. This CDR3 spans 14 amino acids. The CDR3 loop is CASGAGGSGEKLFF. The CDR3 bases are TGCGCCAGCGGCGCAGGGGGAAGTGGTGAAAAACTGTTTTTT.

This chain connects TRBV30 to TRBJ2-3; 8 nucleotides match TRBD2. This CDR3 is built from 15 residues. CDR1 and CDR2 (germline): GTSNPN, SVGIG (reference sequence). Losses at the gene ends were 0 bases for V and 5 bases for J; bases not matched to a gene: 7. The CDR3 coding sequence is TGTGCCTGGAGTGTAGTTTCGAGCGGGAGAGATACGCAGTATTTT. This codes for CAWSVVSSGRDTQYF.

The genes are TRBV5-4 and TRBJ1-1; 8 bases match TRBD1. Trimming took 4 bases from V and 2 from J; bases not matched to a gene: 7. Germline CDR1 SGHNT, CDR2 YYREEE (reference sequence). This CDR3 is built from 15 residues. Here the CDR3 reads CASSHRDRGNTEAFF. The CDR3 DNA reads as TGTGCCAGCAGCCATCGCGACAGGGGAAACACTGAAGCTTTCTTT.

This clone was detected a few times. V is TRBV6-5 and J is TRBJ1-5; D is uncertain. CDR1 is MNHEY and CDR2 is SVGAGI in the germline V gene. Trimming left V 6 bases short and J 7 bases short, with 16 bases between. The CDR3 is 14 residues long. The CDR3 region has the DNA TGTGCCAGCAGACCTGACGGCACGGGGCAGCCCCAGCATTTT. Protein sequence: CASRPDGTGQPQHF.

CDR3 in DNA: TGTGCCAGCAGCAGGACAGGGGGCAACACTGAAGCTTTCTTT. This sequence encodes CASSRTGGNTEAFF. The chain carries TRBV5-5 and TRBJ1-1, with TRBD1 identical over 11 bases. Per germline, CDR1 SGHKS and CDR2 YYEKEE (reference sequence). The CDR3 runs 14 residues. J was trimmed by 2 bases and V by 4 bases; bases with no gene match: 1.

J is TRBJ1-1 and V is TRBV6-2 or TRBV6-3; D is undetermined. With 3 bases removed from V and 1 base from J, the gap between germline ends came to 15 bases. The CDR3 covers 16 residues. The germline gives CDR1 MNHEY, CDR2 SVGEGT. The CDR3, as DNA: TGTGCCAGCAGTTATTCTAAGTGGGGAGGGAACACTGAAGCTTTCTTT. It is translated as CASSYSKWGGNTEAFF.

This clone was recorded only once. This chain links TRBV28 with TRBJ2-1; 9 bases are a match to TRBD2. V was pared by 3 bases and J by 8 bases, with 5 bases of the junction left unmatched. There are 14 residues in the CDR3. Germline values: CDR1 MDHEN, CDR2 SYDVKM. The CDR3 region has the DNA TGTGCCAGCAGTTTTTTTAGCGGGAGCCATGAGCAGTTCTTC. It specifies CASSFFSGSHEQFF.

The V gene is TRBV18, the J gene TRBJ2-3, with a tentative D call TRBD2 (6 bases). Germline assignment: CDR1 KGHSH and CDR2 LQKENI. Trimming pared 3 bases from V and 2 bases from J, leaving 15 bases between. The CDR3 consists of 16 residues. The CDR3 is CASSPFNGSSTDTQYF. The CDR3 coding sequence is TGTGCCAGCTCACCTTTCAACGGGAGCTCCACAGATACGCAGTATTTT.

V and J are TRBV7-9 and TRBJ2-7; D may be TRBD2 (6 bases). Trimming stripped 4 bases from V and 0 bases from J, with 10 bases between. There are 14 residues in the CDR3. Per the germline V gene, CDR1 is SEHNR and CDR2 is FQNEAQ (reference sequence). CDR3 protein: CASSSPGSSYEQYF. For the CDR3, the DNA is TGTGCCAGCAGCTCCCCCGGGAGCTCCTACGAGCAGTACTTC.

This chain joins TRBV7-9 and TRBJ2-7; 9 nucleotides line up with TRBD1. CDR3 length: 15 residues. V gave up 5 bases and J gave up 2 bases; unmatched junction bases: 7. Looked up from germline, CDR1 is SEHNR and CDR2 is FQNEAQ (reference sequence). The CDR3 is CASSRGGTGPYEQYF. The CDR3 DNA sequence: TGTGCCAGCAGCCGTGGGGGGACAGGGCCCTACGAGCAGTACTTC.

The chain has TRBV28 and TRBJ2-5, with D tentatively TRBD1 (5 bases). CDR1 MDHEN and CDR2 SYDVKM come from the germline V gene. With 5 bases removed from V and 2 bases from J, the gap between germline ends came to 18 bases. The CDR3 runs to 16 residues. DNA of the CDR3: TGTGCCAGCAGTGGGGTTTGGGGCAGGGAACAAGAGACCCAGTACTTC. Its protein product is CASSGVWGREQETQYF.

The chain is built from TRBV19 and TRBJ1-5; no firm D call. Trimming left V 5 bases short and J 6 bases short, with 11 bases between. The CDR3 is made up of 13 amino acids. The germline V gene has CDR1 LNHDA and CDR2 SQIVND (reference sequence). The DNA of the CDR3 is TGTGCCAGTAGTGCTACCGATAGTCAGCCCCAGCATTTT. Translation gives CASSATDSQPQHF.

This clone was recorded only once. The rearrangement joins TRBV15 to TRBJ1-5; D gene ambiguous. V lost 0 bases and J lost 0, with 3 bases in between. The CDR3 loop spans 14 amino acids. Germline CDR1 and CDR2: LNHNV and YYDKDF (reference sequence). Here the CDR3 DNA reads TGTGCCACCAGCAGAGATCATAGCAATCAGCCCCAGCATTTT. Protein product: CATSRDHSNQPQHF.

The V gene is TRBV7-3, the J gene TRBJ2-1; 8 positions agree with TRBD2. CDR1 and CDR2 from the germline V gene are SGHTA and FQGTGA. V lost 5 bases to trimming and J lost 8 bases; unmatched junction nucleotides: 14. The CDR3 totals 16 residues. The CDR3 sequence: CASSPTGLAGSYEQFF. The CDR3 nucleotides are TGTGCCAGCAGCCCTACTGGACTAGCCGGAAGCTATGAGCAGTTCTTC.

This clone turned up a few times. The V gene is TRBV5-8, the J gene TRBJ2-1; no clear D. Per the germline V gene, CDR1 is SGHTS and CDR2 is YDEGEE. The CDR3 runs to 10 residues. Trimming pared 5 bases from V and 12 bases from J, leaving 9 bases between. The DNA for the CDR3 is TGTGCCAGCAGGAGGTCGGGGCAGTTCTTC. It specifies CASRRSGQFF.

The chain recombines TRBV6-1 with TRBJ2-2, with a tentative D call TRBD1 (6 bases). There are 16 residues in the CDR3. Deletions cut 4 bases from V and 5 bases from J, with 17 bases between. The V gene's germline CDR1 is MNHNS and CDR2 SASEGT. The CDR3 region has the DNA TGTGCCAGCAGTGCTACAGGGTTTGGGGTAACCGGGGAGCTGTTTTTT. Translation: CASSATGFGVTGELFF.